The 28 T cell receptor beta chains listed next were all sequenced from one sample in a study of control samples from healthy donors and cancer patients. Clones were read by immunoSEQ multiplex PCR, and TCRdb kept only the in-frame ones, dropping some. The sample has about 170,000 clones; 90% to 95% are singletons. Sample: blood. Receptors were obtained from a woman in her 30s in good health.

The CDR3 here is CASSQERASGYNEQFF. DNA for the CDR3: TGTGCCAGCAGCCAAGAAAGGGCTAGCGGCTACAATGAGCAGTTCTTC. This chain links TRBV3-1 (or the pseudogene TRBV3-2) with TRBJ2-1, with 7 positions matching TRBD2. The junction had 5 bases not matched to a gene; V was cut back by 0 bases and J by 3 bases. Germline CDR1 LGHDT, CDR2 YNNKEL (reference sequence). This CDR3 has 16 amino acids.

The rearrangement joins TRBV7-9 to TRBJ2-5; possibly TRBD1 for D (6 bases). The CDR3 extends over 14 amino acids. Trimming removed 6 bases at V and 0 bases at J, with 11 bases between. The V gene's germline CDR1 is SEHNR and CDR2 FQNEAQ (reference sequence). This chain's CDR3 is CASSWDNDQETQYF. CDR3 nucleotides: TGTGCCAGCAGTTGGGACAACGACCAAGAGACCCAGTACTTC. Full variable domain (rest looked up from reference TRBV7-9 and TRBJ2-5): DTGVSQNPRHKITKRGQNVTFRCDPISEHNRLYWYRQTLGQGPEFLTYFQNEAQLEKSRLLSDRFSAERPKGSFSTLEIQRTEQGDSAMYLCASSWDNDQETQYFGPGTRLLVL.

As for this clone: Other DNA sequences in the sample encode the same CDR3. The chain carries TRBV28 and TRBJ1-1, with D uncertain. CDR3 length: 12 amino acids. Germline CDR1 and CDR2: MDHEN and SYDVKM. Trimming stripped 2 bases from V and 7 bases from J, with 8 bases between. The CDR3 region has the DNA TGTGCCAGCAGTTTAGGTGGTCTTGAAGCTTTCTTT. It is translated as CASSLGGLEAFF.

The rearrangement uses TRBV12-3 or TRBV12-4 and TRBJ2-7; TRBD1 matches at 10 bases. The CDR3 length is 13 residues. Unmatched junction bases numbered 3, after V lost 7 bases and J lost 3 bases. Here the CDR3 DNA reads TGTGCCAGCACCGGGACAGGGGTCTACGAGCAGTACTTC. Its translation: CASTGTGVYEQYF.

V usage is TRBV5-1 and J usage is TRBJ2-7, with 16 nucleotides matching TRBD2. Germline loops: CDR1 SGHRS, CDR2 YFSETQ. The junction had 3 bases not matched to a gene; V was cut back by 4 bases and J by 2 bases. The CDR3 covers 16 residues. CDR3 in amino acids: CASSLGLAGGTYEQYF. The CDR3 coding sequence is TGCGCCAGCAGCCTGGGACTAGCGGGAGGGACCTACGAGCAGTACTTC.

The chain carries TRBV7-9 and TRBJ2-2; D ambiguous. Trimming shortened V by 7 bases and J by 4 bases, and 7 bases separated the two germline ends. Per germline, CDR1 SEHNR and CDR2 FQNEAQ (reference sequence). The CDR3 length is 12 residues. The CDR3 sequence: CASTEGTGELFF. CDR3 in DNA: TGTGCCAGCACAGAAGGCACCGGGGAGCTGTTTTTT.

The chain combines TRBV10-1 with TRBJ2-2; the D gene is possibly TRBD1 (5 bases). CDR1 is WNHNN and CDR2 is SYGVQD in the germline V gene (reference sequence). Trimming pared 3 bases from V and 6 bases from J, leaving 5 bases between. There are 12 residues in the CDR3. The CDR3 bases are TGCGCCAGCAGTGACAGGGCCGGGGAGCTGTTTTTT. This encodes CASSDRAGELFF.

The gene calls are TRBV6-5 and TRBJ2-5; 8 nucleotides match TRBD1. The CDR3 length is 16 residues. V lost 2 bases and J lost 2; bases outside the gene matches: 7. CDR1 and CDR2 from the germline V gene are MNHEY and SVGAGI. Here the CDR3 reads CASSYRQGWGQETQYF. The CDR3 nucleotides are TGTGCCAGCAGTTACCGACAGGGGTGGGGACAAGAGACCCAGTACTTC.

In this sample, this clone turned up once. The rearrangement uses TRBV11-2 and TRBJ1-5; TRBD1 matches 7 bases. CDR1 SGHAT and CDR2 FQNNGV come from the germline V gene. Trimming took 0 bases from V and 0 from J; bases not matched to a gene: 2. The CDR3 is made up of 16 amino acids. The CDR3 region is CASSLDWTGSNQPQHF. The CDR3 DNA reads TGTGCCAGCAGCTTAGACTGGACAGGTAGCAATCAGCCCCAGCATTTT.

This chain connects TRBV30 to TRBJ1-5; a weak D match, TRBD1 (5 bases). Trimming removed 1 base at V and 1 base at J, with 5 bases between. The CDR3 runs 13 residues. Looked up from germline, CDR1 is GTSNPN and CDR2 is SVGIG (reference sequence). DNA of the CDR3: TGTGCCTGGAGTGGGGACAGCAATCAGCCCCAGCATTTT. It is translated as CAWSGDSNQPQHF.

The J gene is TRBJ1-4, the V gene TRBV6-5, with TRBD1 matching 8 bases. CDR3 length equals 15 residues. V gave up 6 bases and J gave up 3 bases; unmatched junction bases: 6. CDR1 is MNHEY and CDR2 is SVGAGI in the germline V gene. This CDR3 reads CASSRNRGSNEKLFF. The CDR3 nucleotides are TGTGCCAGCAGCCGAAACAGGGGGTCTAATGAAAAACTGTTTTTT.

This chain uses TRBV2 with TRBJ1-4, with D possibly matching TRBD1 (5 bases). In germline, CDR1 is SNHLY, CDR2 FYNNEI. CDR3 length: 16 residues. V was clipped by 6 bases and J by 0 bases, with 14 bases between them. CDR3 coding DNA: TGTGCCAGCAGCCTCGGGACCTTAACAACTAATGAAAAACTGTTTTTT. It encodes CASSLGTLTTNEKLFF.

This rearrangement joins TRBV19 to TRBJ1-6; a possible D gene is TRBD1 (6 bases). Germline CDR1 is LNHDA and CDR2 is SQIVND (reference sequence). The CDR3 is 14 residues long. V lost 9 bases to trimming and J lost 8 bases, with 17 bases between them. CDR3 protein: CASTTGIGDSPLHF. Here the CDR3 DNA reads TGTGCCAGCACCACAGGGATAGGGGATTCACCCCTCCACTTT.

This clone was observed a handful of times. J is TRBJ1-2 and V is TRBV28; D ambiguous. This CDR3 region has 12 residues. CDR1 MDHEN and CDR2 SYDVKM come from the germline V gene. Trimming pared 5 bases from V and 7 bases from J, leaving 11 bases between. This CDR3 is CASSTEVGGYTF. CDR3 coding DNA: TGTGCCAGCAGTACAGAGGTGGGTGGCTACACCTTC.

V usage is TRBV7-3 and J usage is TRBJ1-1; 10 nucleotides match TRBD1. J gave up 5 bases and V 2 bases, and 2 bases lay outside the gene matches. The CDR3 runs 14 residues. Germline V gene sequence: CDR1 SGHTA, CDR2 FQGTGA. CDR3 nucleotide sequence: TGTGCCAGCAGCTTATGGGGACAGGGGACTGAAGCTTTCTTT. Translation gives CASSLWGQGTEAFF.

This clone was seen just once. The chain has TRBV11-3 and TRBJ2-1, with 8 nucleotides matching TRBD1. The V segment lost 5 bases and the J segment 0 bases; nucleotides outside the gene matches: 3. The CDR3 has 15 residues. CDR1 is SGHNT, CDR2 YENEEA, per germline. CDR3 region: CASSATGVSYNEQFF. CDR3 sequence (DNA): TGTGCCAGCAGCGCGACAGGGGTCTCCTACAATGAGCAGTTCTTC.

This clone was observed a few times. The chain employs TRBV6-6 and TRBJ1-2, with 10 positions matching TRBD1. This CDR3 has 14 amino acids. The germline CDR1 and CDR2 sequences are MNHNY and SVGAGI (reference sequence). With V trimmed by 5 bases and J by 3 bases, 3 bases remained unmatched. The CDR3 protein is CASSPGQGDYGYTF. The CDR3 DNA sequence: TGTGCCAGCAGTCCCGGACAGGGGGACTATGGCTACACCTTC.

V is TRBV20-1 and J is TRBJ2-5, with TRBD1 matching over 9 bases. V shed 3 bases and J 3 bases; nucleotides not matched to a gene: 8. The CDR3 consists of 15 residues. Germline-derived CDR1 and CDR2 are DFQATT and SNEGSKA (reference sequence). The CDR3 DNA sequence: TGCAGTGCTAGTATCGGAGGGACAGGGAAAGAGACCCAGTACTTC. This gives the protein CSASIGGTGKETQYF.

Here the CDR3 DNA reads TGTGCCAGCAGCGTAGGGTACTCTGGGGCCAACGTCCTGACTTTC. Translated: CASSVGYSGANVLTF. The chain carries TRBV9 and TRBJ2-6; no clear D. CDR1 SGDLS and CDR2 YYNGEE come from the germline V gene. This CDR3 is built from 15 residues. V lost 0 bases and J 0 bases, leaving 4 bases between the germline ends.

The V and J genes are TRBV30 and TRBJ2-7, with TRBD2 identical over 11 bases. The length of the CDR3 is 16 residues. The ends lost 1 base at V and 0 bases at J; junction bases unmatched: 5. The germline V gene has CDR1 GTSNPN and CDR2 SVGIG (reference sequence). CDR3 in amino acids: CAWSGTSGLSSYEQYF. CDR3 DNA sequence: TGTGCCTGGAGTGGGACTAGCGGGCTGAGCTCCTACGAGCAGTACTTC.

The gene calls are TRBV18 and TRBJ2-5; D might be TRBD1 (6 bases). The germline V gene encodes CDR1 KGHSH and CDR2 LQKENI. Trimming left V 2 bases short and J 5 bases short, with 12 bases between. The CDR3 is made up of 14 amino acids. CDR3 nucleotides: TGTGCCAGCTCACCAAACAGGGCATGGGAGACCCAGTACTTC. It encodes CASSPNRAWETQYF. Full variable domain (remainder filled in from reference TRBV18 and TRBJ2-5): NAGVMQNPRHLVRRRGQEARLRCSPMKGHSHVYWYRQLPEEGLKFMVYLQKENIIDESGMPKERFSAEFPKEGPSILRIQQVVRGDSAAYFCASSPNRAWETQYFGPGTRLLVL.

The chain carries TRBV20-1 and TRBJ2-2, with D perhaps being TRBD1 or TRBD2 (8 bases each). V lost 3 bases and J lost 4, with 15 bases in between. The germline CDR1 and CDR2 sequences are DFQATT and SNEGSKA (reference sequence). The CDR3 loop spans 15 amino acids. The CDR3 coding sequence is TGCAGTGCTAGTCGGGGGGGGACAGGCACCGGGGAGCTGTTTTTT. This codes for CSASRGGTGTGELFF.

The genes are TRBV7-2 and TRBJ2-5, with TRBD1 matching over 7 bases. Trimming cost V 5 bases and J 5 bases; bases outside gene matches: 5. The CDR3 loop spans 13 amino acids. Looked up from germline, CDR1 is SGHTA and CDR2 is FQGNSA. The CDR3 protein is CASSMDRRETQYF. The CDR3 region has the DNA TGTGCCAGCAGCATGGACAGGCGGGAGACCCAGTACTTC.

V usage is TRBV28 and J usage is TRBJ1-2, with 8 bases aligning to TRBD1. Trimming removed 6 bases from V and 3 bases from J; junction bases left unmatched: 3. The CDR3 runs 13 residues. Per the germline V gene, CDR1 is MDHEN and CDR2 is SYDVKM. The CDR3 nucleotides read TGTGCCAGCAGCGACAGGGGCGACTATGGCTACACCTTC. Translation gives CASSDRGDYGYTF.

The sample holds one count of this clone. V gene TRBV4-1 combines with J gene TRBJ1-2; D call uncertain. Germline V gene lookup returns CDR1 MGHRA and CDR2 YSYEKL. The CDR3 runs 15 residues. V shed 0 bases and J shed 2 bases, with 10 bases lying between them. The chain's CDR3 is CASSQDRRKNYGYTF. The CDR3 nucleotides are TGCGCCAGCAGCCAAGATCGGCGGAAGAACTATGGCTACACCTTC.

This clone appeared a single time. The CDR3 DNA reads TGTGCCAGCAGCGTTCTCGACAGGGTGAGTGGCTACACCTTC. It is translated as CASSVLDRVSGYTF. The V and J genes are TRBV9 and TRBJ1-2, with TRBD1 matching 7 bases. Germline assignment: CDR1 SGDLS and CDR2 YYNGEE. The CDR3 is made up of 14 amino acids. V dropped 2 bases and J dropped 7; count of bases not matched to a gene: 8.

The V and J genes are TRBV19 and TRBJ2-2, with 9 positions matching TRBD1. Germline-derived CDR1 and CDR2 are LNHDA and SQIVND (reference sequence). This CDR3 has 14 amino acids. Germline trimming cut 7 bases from V and 7 bases from J; bases unmatched to any gene: 7. The CDR3 loop is CASNEQGADGELFF. The CDR3 DNA is TGTGCCAGTAACGAACAGGGGGCTGACGGGGAGCTGTTTTTT.

V is TRBV11-2 and J is TRBJ2-2; D is ambiguous. This CDR3 comprises 15 residues. V was trimmed by 5 bases and J by 2 bases, leaving 12 bases between them. Germline V lookup: CDR1 SGHAT, CDR2 FQNNGV. Here the CDR3 DNA reads TGTGCCAGCAGCCCAAGGCAGGTTAACACCGGGGAGCTGTTTTTT. This encodes CASSPRQVNTGELFF.